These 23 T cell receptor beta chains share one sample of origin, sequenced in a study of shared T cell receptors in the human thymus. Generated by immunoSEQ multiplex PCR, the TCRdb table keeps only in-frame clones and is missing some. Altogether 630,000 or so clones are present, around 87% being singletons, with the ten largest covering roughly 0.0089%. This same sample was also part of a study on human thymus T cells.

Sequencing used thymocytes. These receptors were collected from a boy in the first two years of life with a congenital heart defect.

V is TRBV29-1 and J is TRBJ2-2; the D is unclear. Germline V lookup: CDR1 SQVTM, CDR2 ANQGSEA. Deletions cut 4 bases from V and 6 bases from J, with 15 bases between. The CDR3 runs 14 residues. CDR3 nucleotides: TGCAGCGTTGGAAACCCAGGAACCCCCGGGGAGCTGTTTTTT. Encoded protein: CSVGNPGTPGELFF.

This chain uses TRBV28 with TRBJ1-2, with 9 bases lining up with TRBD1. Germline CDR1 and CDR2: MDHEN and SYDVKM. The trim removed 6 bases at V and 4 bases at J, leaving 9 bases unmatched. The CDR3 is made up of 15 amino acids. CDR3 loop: CASSCRDRACYGYTF. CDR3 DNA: TGTGCCAGCAGCTGCCGGGACAGGGCTTGCTATGGCTACACCTTC.

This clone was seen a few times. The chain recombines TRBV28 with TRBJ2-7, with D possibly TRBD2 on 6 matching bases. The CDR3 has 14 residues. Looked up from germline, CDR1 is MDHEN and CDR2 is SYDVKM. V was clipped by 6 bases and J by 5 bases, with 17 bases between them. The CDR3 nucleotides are TGTGCCAGCAGGGGGACTTCTCAGGTCCACGAGCAGTACTTC. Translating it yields CASRGTSQVHEQYF.

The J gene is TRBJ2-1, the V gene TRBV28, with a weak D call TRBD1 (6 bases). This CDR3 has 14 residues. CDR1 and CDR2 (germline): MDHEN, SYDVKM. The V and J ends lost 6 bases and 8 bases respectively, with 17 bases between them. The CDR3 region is CASRTGRGDDEQFF. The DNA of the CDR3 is TGTGCCAGCAGGACAGGTCGGGGTGACGATGAGCAGTTCTTC.

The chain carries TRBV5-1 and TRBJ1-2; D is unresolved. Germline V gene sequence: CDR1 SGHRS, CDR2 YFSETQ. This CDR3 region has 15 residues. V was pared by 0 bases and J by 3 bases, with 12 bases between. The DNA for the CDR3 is TGCGCCAGCAGCTTGGCCAAGGAGGTGGACTATGGCTACACCTTC. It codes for CASSLAKEVDYGYTF.

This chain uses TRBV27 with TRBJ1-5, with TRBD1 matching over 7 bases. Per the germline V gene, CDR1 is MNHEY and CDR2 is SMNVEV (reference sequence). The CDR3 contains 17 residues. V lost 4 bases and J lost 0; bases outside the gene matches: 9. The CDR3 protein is CASSYHPPGGSNQPQHF. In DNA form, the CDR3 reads TGTGCCAGCAGTTACCACCCACCAGGGGGTAGCAATCAGCCCCAGCATTTT.

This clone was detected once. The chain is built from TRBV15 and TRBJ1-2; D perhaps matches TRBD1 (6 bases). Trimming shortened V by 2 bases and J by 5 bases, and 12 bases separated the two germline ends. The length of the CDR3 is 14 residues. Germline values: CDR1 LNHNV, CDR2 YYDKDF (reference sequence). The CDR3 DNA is TGTGCCACCAGCAGATCACAGGGATTTTATGGCTACACCTTC. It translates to CATSRSQGFYGYTF.

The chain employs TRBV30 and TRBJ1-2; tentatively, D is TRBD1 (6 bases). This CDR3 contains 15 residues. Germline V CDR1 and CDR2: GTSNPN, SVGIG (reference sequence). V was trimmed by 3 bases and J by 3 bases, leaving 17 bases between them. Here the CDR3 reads CAWRRKQGSDYGYTF. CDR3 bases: TGTGCCTGGAGGAGGAAACAGGGCTCGGACTATGGCTACACCTTC.

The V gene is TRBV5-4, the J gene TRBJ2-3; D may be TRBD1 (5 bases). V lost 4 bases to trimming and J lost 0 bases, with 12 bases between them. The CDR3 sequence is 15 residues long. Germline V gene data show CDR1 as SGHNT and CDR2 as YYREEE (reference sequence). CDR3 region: CASSIRVSSTDTQYF. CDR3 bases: TGTGCCAGCAGCATCAGGGTGTCTAGCACAGATACGCAGTATTTT.

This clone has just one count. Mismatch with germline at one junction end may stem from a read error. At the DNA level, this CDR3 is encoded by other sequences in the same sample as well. The CDR3 DNA follows: TGCGCCAGCAGCCGCCCTAATACAGGGTTACGCTTTTCCTATAATTCCCCCCTCCACTTT. Residues: CASSRPNTGLRFSYNSPLHF. V is TRBV4-1 and J is TRBJ1-6, with a possible D match to TRBD1 (6 bases). Germline CDR1 reads MGHRA; CDR2 reads YSYEKL. The CDR3 contains 20 residues.

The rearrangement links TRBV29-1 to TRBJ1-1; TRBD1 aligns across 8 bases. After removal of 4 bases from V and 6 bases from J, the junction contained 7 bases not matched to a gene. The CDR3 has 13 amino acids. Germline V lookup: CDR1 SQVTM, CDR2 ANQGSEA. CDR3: CSVAQGASAEAFF. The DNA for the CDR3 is TGCAGCGTTGCGCAGGGGGCTTCGGCTGAAGCTTTCTTT.

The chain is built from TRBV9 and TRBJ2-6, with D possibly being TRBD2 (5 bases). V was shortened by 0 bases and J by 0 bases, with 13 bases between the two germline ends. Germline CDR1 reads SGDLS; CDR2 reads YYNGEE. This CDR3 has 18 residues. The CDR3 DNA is TGTGCCAGCAGCGTAGCTTACGGGAAGAGCTCTGGGGCCAACGTCCTGACTTTC. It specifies CASSVAYGKSSGANVLTF.

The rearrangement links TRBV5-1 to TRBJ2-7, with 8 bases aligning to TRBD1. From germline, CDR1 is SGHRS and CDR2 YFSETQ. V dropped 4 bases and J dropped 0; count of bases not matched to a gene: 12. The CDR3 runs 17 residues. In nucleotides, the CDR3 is TGCGCCAGCAGCGGACCCACAGGGGGGAAAGTCTCCTACGAGCAGTACTTC. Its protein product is CASSGPTGGKVSYEQYF.

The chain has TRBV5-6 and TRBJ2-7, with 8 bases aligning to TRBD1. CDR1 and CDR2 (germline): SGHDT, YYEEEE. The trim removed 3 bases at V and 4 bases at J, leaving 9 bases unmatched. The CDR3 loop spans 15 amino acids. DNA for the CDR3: TGTGCCAGCAGCTATCCCGCCGGGACAGGATACGAGCAGTACTTC. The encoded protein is CASSYPAGTGYEQYF.

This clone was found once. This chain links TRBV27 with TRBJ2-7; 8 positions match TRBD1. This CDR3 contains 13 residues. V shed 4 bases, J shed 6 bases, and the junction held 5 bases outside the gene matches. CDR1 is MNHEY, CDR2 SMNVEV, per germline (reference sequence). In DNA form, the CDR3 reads TGTGCCAGCAGTTCCCACAGGGGGTTCGAGCAGTACTTC. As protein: CASSSHRGFEQYF.

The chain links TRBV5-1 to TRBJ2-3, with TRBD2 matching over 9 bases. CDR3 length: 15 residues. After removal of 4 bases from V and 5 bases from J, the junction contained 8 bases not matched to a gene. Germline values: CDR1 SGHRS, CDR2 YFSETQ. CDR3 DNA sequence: TGCGCCAGCAGCGGGACTAGCCTTCCTGGAGATACGCAGTATTTT. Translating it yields CASSGTSLPGDTQYF. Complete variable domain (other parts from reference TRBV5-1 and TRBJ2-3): KAGVTQTPRYLIKTRGQQVTLSCSPISGHRSVSWYQQTPGQGLQFLFEYFSETQRNKGNFPGRFSGRQFSNSRSEMNVSTLELGDSALYLCASSGTSLPGDTQYFGPGTRLTVL.

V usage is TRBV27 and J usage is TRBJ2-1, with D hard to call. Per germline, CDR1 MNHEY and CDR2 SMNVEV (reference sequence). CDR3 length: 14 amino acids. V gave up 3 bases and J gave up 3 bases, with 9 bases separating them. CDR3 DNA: TGTGCCAGCAGTTTCAAAGCAGGCTACAATGAGCAGTTCTTC. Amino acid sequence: CASSFKAGYNEQFF.

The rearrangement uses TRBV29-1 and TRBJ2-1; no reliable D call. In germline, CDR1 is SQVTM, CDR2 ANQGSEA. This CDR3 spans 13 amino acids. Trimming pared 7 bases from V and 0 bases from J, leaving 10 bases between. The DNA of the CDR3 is TGCAGCGCCTCTAGTGGCTCCTACAATGAGCAGTTCTTC. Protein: CSASSGSYNEQFF.

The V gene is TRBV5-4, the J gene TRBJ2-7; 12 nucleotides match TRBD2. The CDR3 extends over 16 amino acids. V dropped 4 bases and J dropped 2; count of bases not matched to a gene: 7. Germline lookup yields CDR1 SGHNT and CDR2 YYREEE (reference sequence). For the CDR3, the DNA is TGTGCCAGCAGCCTAATGACTAGCGGGGGACCCTACGAGCAGTACTTC. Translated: CASSLMTSGGPYEQYF.

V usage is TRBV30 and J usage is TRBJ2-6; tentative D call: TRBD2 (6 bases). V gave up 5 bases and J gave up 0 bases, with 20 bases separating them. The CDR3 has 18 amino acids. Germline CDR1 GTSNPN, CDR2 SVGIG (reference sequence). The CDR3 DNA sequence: TGTGCCTGGCTCTTCCAGGGCGGAGGGAGCTCTGGGGCCAACGTCCTGACTTTC. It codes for CAWLFQGGGSSGANVLTF.

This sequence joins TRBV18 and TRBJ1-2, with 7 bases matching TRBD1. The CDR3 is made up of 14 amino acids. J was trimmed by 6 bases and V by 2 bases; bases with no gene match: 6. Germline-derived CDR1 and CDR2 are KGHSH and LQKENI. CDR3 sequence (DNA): TGTGCCAGCTCACCAGGAGGGGGCGGAGATGGCTACACCTTC. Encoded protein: CASSPGGGGDGYTF.

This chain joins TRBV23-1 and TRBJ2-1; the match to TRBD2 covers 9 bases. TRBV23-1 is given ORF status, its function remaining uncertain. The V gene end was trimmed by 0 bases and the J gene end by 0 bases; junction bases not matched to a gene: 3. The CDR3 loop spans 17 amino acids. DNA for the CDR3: TGCGCCAGCAGTCAATCGACTAGCGGAAGCTCCTACAATGAGCAGTTCTTC. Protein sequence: CASSQSTSGSSYNEQFF.

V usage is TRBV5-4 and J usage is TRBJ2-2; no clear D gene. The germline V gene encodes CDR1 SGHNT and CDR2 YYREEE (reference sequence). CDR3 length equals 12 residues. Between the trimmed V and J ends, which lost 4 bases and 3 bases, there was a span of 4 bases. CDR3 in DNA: TGTGCCAGCAGCCCTTACACCGGGGAGCTGTTTTTT. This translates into CASSPYTGELFF.